Shown below are 22 T cell receptor beta chains from a single sample sequenced in a study of cytomegalovirus exposure and HLA in healthy donors. 13 Jbeta primers and 60 Vbeta primers were used for the PCR. The method was immunoSEQ multiplex PCR; TCRdb's version includes in-frame clones alone and lacks a portion of them. The sample lists about 120,000 clones, roughly 80% occurring once. Sequenced: PBMCs. These receptors all come from a woman in her forties or fifties in good health and CMV-seronegative.

This chain connects TRBV18 to TRBJ1-1, with D unclear. The V gene's germline CDR1 is KGHSH and CDR2 LQKENI. V shed 1 base and J shed 3 bases, with 12 bases lying between them. The CDR3 spans 15 residues. The CDR3 DNA is TGTGCCAGCTCACCACGAGGGAAGGTGGACACTGAAGCTTTCTTT. It translates to CASSPRGKVDTEAFF.

The J gene is TRBJ1-5, the V gene TRBV6-6; D may be TRBD1 (6 bases). CDR1 is MNHNY, CDR2 SVGAGI, per germline (reference sequence). With 6 bases removed from V and 9 bases from J, the gap between germline ends came to 18 bases. The CDR3 is 14 amino acids. DNA for the CDR3: TGTGCCAGCAGAACTCCTTCAGTGGGGGCGCCCCAGCATTTT. This codes for CASRTPSVGAPQHF.

This chain links TRBV7-3 with TRBJ2-7; D not resolved. The CDR3 spans 14 residues. V lost 0 bases and J lost 0, with 6 bases in between. CDR1 is SGHTA, CDR2 FQGTGA, per germline. The CDR3 nucleotides are TGTGCCAGCAGCTTAACGTCTATCTCCTACGAGCAGTACTTC. This encodes CASSLTSISYEQYF.

The chain recombines TRBV5-1 with TRBJ2-1, with 12 bases fitting TRBD2. This CDR3 spans 15 amino acids. The V segment lost 4 bases and the J segment 4 bases; nucleotides outside the gene matches: 3. Germline V gene data show CDR1 as SGHRS and CDR2 as YFSETQ. This chain's CDR3 is CASSPGTSGYNEQFF. As DNA, the CDR3 is TGCGCCAGCAGCCCCGGGACTAGCGGGTACAATGAGCAGTTCTTC.

The CDR3 loop reads CSVAAVNTEAFF. The CDR3 DNA reads as TGCAGCGTTGCGGCGGTAAACACTGAAGCTTTCTTT. The V call is TRBV29-1, the J call TRBJ1-1; D ambiguous. Trimming shortened V by 4 bases and J by 2 bases, and 8 bases separated the two germline ends. CDR3 length: 12 residues. The germline V gene has CDR1 SQVTM and CDR2 ANQGSEA.

This clone was found a few times. This sequence joins TRBV5-1 and TRBJ2-5; 13 bases match TRBD2. Per the germline V gene, CDR1 is SGHRS and CDR2 is YFSETQ. The CDR3 runs 16 residues. V lost 7 bases to trimming and J lost 3 bases; unmatched junction nucleotides: 9. CDR3 DNA: TGCGCCAGCCGCCCGGTCGGGACTAGCGGGAAAGAGACCCAGTACTTC. Translating it yields CASRPVGTSGKETQYF.

The chain recombines TRBV11-3 with TRBJ2-3, with D possibly TRBD2 on 6 matching bases. Deletions cut 2 bases from V and 5 bases from J, with 11 bases between. CDR1 and CDR2 (germline): SGHNT, YENEEA. This CDR3 has 14 amino acids. The CDR3 sequence: CASSLSGHQDTQYF. As DNA, the CDR3 is TGTGCCAGCAGCTTAAGCGGGCACCAAGATACGCAGTATTTT. Full variable domain (remainder filled in from reference TRBV11-3 and TRBJ2-3): EAGVVQSPRYKIIEKKQPVAFWCNPISGHNTLYWYLQNLGQGPELLIRYENEEAVDDSQLPKDRFSAERLKGVDSTLKIQPAELGDSAVYLCASSLSGHQDTQYFGPGTRLTVL.

In this sample, this clone turned up once. This chain links TRBV7-2 with TRBJ1-3, with D possibly being TRBD1 (6 bases). The V gene's germline CDR1 is SGHTA and CDR2 FQGNSA. The CDR3 length is 17 residues. V was shortened by 4 bases and J by 0 bases, with 16 bases between the two germline ends. The CDR3 sequence is CASSSFPSDSSGNTIYF. CDR3 in DNA: TGTGCCAGCAGCTCGTTCCCGTCGGACAGCTCTGGAAACACCATATATTTT. Complete variable domain (other parts from reference TRBV7-2 and TRBJ1-3): GAGVSQSPSNKVTEKGKDVELRCDPISGHTALYWYRQSLGQGLEFLIYFQGNSAPDKSGLPSDRFSAERTGGSVSTLTIQRTQQEDSAVYLCASSSFPSDSSGNTIYFGEGSWLTVV.

The chain couples TRBV7-3 to TRBJ2-5, with TRBD2 as a possible D gene (5 bases). The V and J ends lost 5 bases and 3 bases respectively, with 13 bases between them. Germline CDR1 reads SGHTA; CDR2 reads FQGTGA. CDR3 size: 14 residues. The CDR3 nucleotides are TGTGCCAGCAGCCAAACCGCCGGGGAAGAGACCCAGTACTTC. Protein product: CASSQTAGEETQYF. Drawing the rest from reference TRBV7-3 and TRBJ2-5, the complete variable domain is GAGVSQTPSNKVTEKGKYVELRCDPISGHTALYWYRQSLGQGPEFLIYFQGTGAADDSGLPNDRFFAVRPEGSVSTLKIQRTERGDSAVYLCASSQTAGEETQYFGPGTRLLVL.

The chain joins TRBV27 to TRBJ1-1; no reliable D call. The CDR3 runs to 14 residues. V was clipped by 3 bases and J by 1 base, with 9 bases between them. In germline, CDR1 is MNHEY, CDR2 SMNVEV (reference sequence). The CDR3 sequence is CASSFRGTNTEAFF. CDR3 nucleotides: TGTGCCAGCAGTTTCAGAGGCACGAACACTGAAGCTTTCTTT.

This clone appeared a few times. V gene TRBV29-1 combines with J gene TRBJ2-1, with unresolved D. The germline V gene encodes CDR1 SQVTM and CDR2 ANQGSEA. V lost 5 bases, J lost 7 bases, and 6 bases lay in between. The CDR3 length is 10 residues. In DNA, the CDR3 is TGCAGCGTTCTGTTGAATGAGCAGTTCTTC. Its protein is CSVLLNEQFF.

A word on this clone: The conserved phenylalanine or tryptophan normally closing the CDR3 is absent here, so this likely arose from a read error. The DNA is omitted, as the CDR3 cannot be located on it reliably, and the CDR3 follows TCRdb's listing. The chain has TRBV19 and TRBJ1-2; the table's D call, TRBD1, has no DNA check behind it. Germline loops: CDR1 LNHDA, CDR2 SQIVND (reference sequence). The length of the CDR3 is 13 amino acids, counting both ends. CDR3 in amino acids: CASPPRNRVPLRI.

The chain joins TRBV28 to TRBJ1-1; possible D gene TRBD1, 5 bases. Germline V gene lookup returns CDR1 MDHEN and CDR2 SYDVKM. The ends were cut back, 2 bases at V and 0 bases at J, with 25 bases in the middle. The CDR3 has 20 amino acids. CDR3 sequence reads: CASSLVWGQTQIVMNTEAFF. The CDR3 DNA follows: TGTGCCAGCAGTTTAGTTTGGGGCCAGACCCAAATTGTCATGAACACTGAAGCTTTCTTT. Using reference TRBV28 and TRBJ1-1 for the parts outside the CDR3, the full variable domain is DVKVTQSSRYLVKRTGEKVFLECVQDMDHENMFWYRQDPGLGLRLIYFSYDVKMKEKGDIPEGYSVSREKKERFSLILESASTNQTSMYLCASSLVWGQTQIVMNTEAFFGQGTRLTVV.

V usage is TRBV19 and J usage is TRBJ2-7; TRBD1 is a possible D gene (6 bases). The V end lost 4 bases, the J end lost 3 bases, and 10 bases lay between the germline ends. This CDR3 contains 13 residues. Germline V lookup: CDR1 LNHDA, CDR2 SQIVND (reference sequence). CDR3 in DNA: TGTGCCAGTAGTACGGACAGATTCTACGAGCAGTACTTC. Translation gives CASSTDRFYEQYF.

This clone was observed a few times. The CDR3 loop is CASGWNRGVELFF. CDR3 sequence (DNA): TGTGCCAGCGGATGGAACAGGGGCGTCGAACTGTTTTTT. This chain connects TRBV2 to TRBJ1-4; 7 positions match TRBD1. This CDR3 contains 13 residues. CDR1 SNHLY and CDR2 FYNNEI come from the germline V gene. Unmatched junction bases numbered 12, after V lost 8 bases and J lost 12 bases.

This clone was counted a few times. The chain uses TRBV6-5 and TRBJ2-1; TRBD1 matches at 12 bases. Germline V gene data show CDR1 as MNHEY and CDR2 as SVGAGI. V lost 3 bases, J lost 9 bases, and 6 bases stayed unmatched. The CDR3 is made up of 15 amino acids. CDR3 loop: CASSYGTGGLSEQFF. As DNA, the CDR3 is TGTGCCAGCAGTTATGGGACAGGGGGCCTGAGTGAGCAGTTCTTC.

This clone was counted a few times. The chain employs TRBV4-3 and TRBJ1-2, with 7 bases lining up with TRBD1. The germline CDR1 and CDR2 sequences are LGHNA and YSLEER. After removal of 0 bases from V and 3 bases from J, the junction contained 4 bases not matched to a gene. This CDR3 has 15 residues. The DNA for the CDR3 is TGCGCCAGCAGCCAAGAGCAACAGGGGTACTATGGCTACACCTTC. This gives the protein CASSQEQQGYYGYTF.

The rearrangement uses TRBV28 and TRBJ1-3; tentatively, D is TRBD1 (5 bases). Germline loops: CDR1 MDHEN, CDR2 SYDVKM. This CDR3 spans 13 amino acids. Trimming pared 8 bases from V and 4 bases from J, leaving 12 bases between. CDR3 nucleotides: TGTGCCAGCGCGGACACCCAGGGAAACACCATATATTTT. Encoded protein: CASADTQGNTIYF.

V gene TRBV15 combines with J gene TRBJ2-7; TRBD2 aligns across 10 bases. The CDR3 extends over 15 amino acids. V was pared by 4 bases and J by 5 bases, with 8 bases of the junction left unmatched. Germline-derived CDR1 and CDR2 are LNHNV and YYDKDF (reference sequence). The DNA for the CDR3 is TGTGCCACCAGCACCAGGCTAGCGGGGGCCAACGAGCAGTACTTC. Amino acids: CATSTRLAGANEQYF.

The rearrangement links TRBV19 to TRBJ2-1, with 12 bases that match TRBD2. Germline V gene sequence: CDR1 LNHDA, CDR2 SQIVND (reference sequence). The V gene end was trimmed by 6 bases and the J gene end by 7 bases; junction bases not matched to a gene: 13. CDR3 length: 17 residues. CDR3: CASSVRLAGEGLNEQFF. DNA for the CDR3: TGTGCCAGTAGCGTCCGACTAGCGGGAGAAGGTTTGAATGAGCAGTTCTTC.

There are a few counts of this clone. In DNA, the CDR3 is TGTGCCAGCAGTTTGGGTACAGGGAACACTGAAGCTTTCTTT. Residues: CASSLGTGNTEAFF. The chain uses TRBV28 and TRBJ1-1; weak D call: TRBD1 (5 bases). The V end lost 3 bases, the J end lost 1 base, and 9 bases lay between the germline ends. There are 14 residues in the CDR3. Looked up from germline, CDR1 is MDHEN and CDR2 is SYDVKM.

The rearrangement links TRBV6-6 to TRBJ2-1, with no clear D. Germline values: CDR1 MNHNY, CDR2 SVGAGI (reference sequence). V gave up 6 bases and J gave up 5 bases, with 20 bases separating them. The CDR3 consists of 16 residues. CDR3 sequence: CASSPYIRHENNEQFF. The CDR3 DNA is TGTGCCAGCAGCCCCTACATTAGACACGAAAACAATGAGCAGTTCTTC.